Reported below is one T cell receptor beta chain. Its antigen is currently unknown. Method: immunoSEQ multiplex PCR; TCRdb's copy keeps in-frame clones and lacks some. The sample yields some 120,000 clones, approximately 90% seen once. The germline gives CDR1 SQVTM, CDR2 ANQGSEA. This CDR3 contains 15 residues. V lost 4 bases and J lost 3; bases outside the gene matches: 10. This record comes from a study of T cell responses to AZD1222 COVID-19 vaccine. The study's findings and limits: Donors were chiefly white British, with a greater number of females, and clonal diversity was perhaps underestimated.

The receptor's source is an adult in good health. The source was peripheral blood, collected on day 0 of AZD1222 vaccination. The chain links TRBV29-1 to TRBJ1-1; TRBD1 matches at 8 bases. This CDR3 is CSVAGGQGWDTEAFF. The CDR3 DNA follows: TGCAGCGTTGCAGGGGGCCAGGGCTGGGACACTGAAGCTTTCTTT.